Listed below are T cell receptor beta chains from one sample, sequenced in a study of CD4+ T cells in melanoma. The repertoire was sequenced with immunoSEQ multiplex PCR; TCRdb's copy has only in-frame clones and lacks some. The data show 13,000 or so clones, roughly two thirds seen once. The sample consisted of cells from a culture (not recorded whether cultured in vitro). Every receptor here comes from a human donor with melanoma. Each CDR3 is given with its conserved first and last residue. The order of the fields is D gene, CDR3 length, J gene, clone size, V gene, CDR3 protein, CDR3 DNA. A D gene is named only where the DNA matches it firmly. The size of a clone is reported for some rows only, either as once, few or many, or as a class for expanded clones.

>TRBD1|15|TRBJ2-7|.|TRBV13
CASSLGGTGSYEQYF
TGTGCCAGCAGCTTAGGAGGGACAGGGTCCTACGAGCAGTACTTC
>.|13|TRBJ2-7|.|TRBV4-1
CASSHYRSYEQYF
TGCGCCAGCAGCCATTACAGGAGTTACGAGCAGTACTTC
>TRBD2|15|TRBJ2-1|.|TRBV29-1
CSVEKSSGGDNEQFF
TGCAGCGTTGAAAAGTCGAGCGGGGGGGACAATGAGCAGTTCTTC
>.|14|TRBJ2-3|.|TRBV10-3
CAISDAGSRDTQYF
TGTGCCATCAGTGATGCGGGGTCAAGAGATACGCAGTATTTT
>TRBD1|18|TRBJ2-6|.|TRBV12-5
CASGPTGQATSGANVLTF
TGTGCTAGTGGGCCAACGGGACAGGCTACCTCTGGGGCCAACGTCCTGACTTTC
>TRBD2|18|TRBJ2-1|.|TRBV19
CASSRIPILAGGGNEQFF
TGTGCCAGTAGTCGCATCCCGATCCTAGCGGGGGGCGGGAATGAGCAGTTCTTC
>.|18|TRBJ1-6|.|TRBV5-1
CASSPGGAQSSYNSPLHF
TGCGCCAGCAGCCCGGGAGGGGCTCAGAGCTCCTATAATTCACCCCTCCACTTT
>.|16|TRBJ2-6|medium-sized|TRBV21-1
CATRTGSSSGANVLTF
TGTGCCACAAGGACAGGAAGCAGCTCTGGGGCCAACGTCCTGACTTTC
>.|15|TRBJ1-4|.|TRBV27
CASSLSDGGPGKLFF
TGTGCCAGCAGTTTATCTGACGGTGGACCTGGAAAACTGTTTTTT
>.|14|TRBJ1-4|.|TRBV30
CALTVPATNEKLFF
TGTGCCTTGACAGTCCCTGCAACTAATGAAAAACTGTTTTTT
>.|13|TRBJ1-2|.|TRBV7-8
CASSPGAGHGYTF
TGTGCCAGCAGCCCCGGGGCAGGACATGGCTACACCTTC
>TRBD1|15|TRBJ2-2|.|TRBV4-2
CASSLGTVGTGELFF
TGTGCCAGCAGCCTTGGGACAGTCGGCACCGGGGAGCTGTTTTTT
>TRBD2|14|TRBJ2-3|.|TRBV6-1
CALILAGGPGAQYF
TGTGCATTAATACTAGCGGGGGGGCCGGGGGCGCAGTATTTT
>TRBD2|14|TRBJ2-1|.|TRBV6-1
CASSFSGGGNEQFF
TGTGCCAGCAGCTTTAGCGGGGGCGGGAATGAGCAGTTCTTC
>TRBD1|17|TRBJ1-2|.|TRBV5-5
CASSLSRTGGAHYGYTF
TGTGCCAGCAGCTTATCAAGGACAGGGGGCGCGCACTATGGCTACACCTTC
>TRBD1|14|TRBJ2-2|.|TRBV5-4
CASHDRVGTGELFF
TGTGCCAGCCACGACAGGGTTGGCACCGGGGAGCTGTTTTTT
>.|12|TRBJ1-3|.|TRBV2
CASTIRVNTIYF
TGTGCCAGCACCATTCGGGTGAACACCATATATTTT